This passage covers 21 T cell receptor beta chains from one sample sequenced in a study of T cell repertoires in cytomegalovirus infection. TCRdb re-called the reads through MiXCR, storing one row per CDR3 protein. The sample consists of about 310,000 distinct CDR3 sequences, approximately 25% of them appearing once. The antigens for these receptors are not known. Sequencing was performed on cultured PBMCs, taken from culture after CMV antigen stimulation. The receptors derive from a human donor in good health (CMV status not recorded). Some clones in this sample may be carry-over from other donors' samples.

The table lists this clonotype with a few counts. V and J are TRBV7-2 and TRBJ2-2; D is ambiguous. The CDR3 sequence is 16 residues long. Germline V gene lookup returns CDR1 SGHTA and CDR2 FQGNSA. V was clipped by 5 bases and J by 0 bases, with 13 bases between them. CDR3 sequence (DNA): TGTGCCAGCAGCCCAATTGTTCACGCGAACACCGGGGAGCTGTTTTTT. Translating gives CASSPIVHANTGELFF.

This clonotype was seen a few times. For the CDR3, the DNA is TGTGCCAGCAGCTTACCTAGCGGAGAGACCCAGTACTTC. Translated: CASSLPSGETQYF. This chain connects TRBV7-9 to TRBJ2-5; 7 positions agree with TRBD2. The germline gives CDR1 SEHNR, CDR2 FQNEAQ (reference sequence). With V trimmed by 2 bases and J by 4 bases, 1 base remained unmatched. The CDR3 spans 13 residues.

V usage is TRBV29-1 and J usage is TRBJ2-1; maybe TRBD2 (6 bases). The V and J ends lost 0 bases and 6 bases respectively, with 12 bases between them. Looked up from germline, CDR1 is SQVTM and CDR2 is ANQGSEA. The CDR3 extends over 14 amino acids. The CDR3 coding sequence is TGCAGCGTTGAAGAGGGACTCGGGGCCAATGAGCAGTTCTTC. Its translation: CSVEEGLGANEQFF.

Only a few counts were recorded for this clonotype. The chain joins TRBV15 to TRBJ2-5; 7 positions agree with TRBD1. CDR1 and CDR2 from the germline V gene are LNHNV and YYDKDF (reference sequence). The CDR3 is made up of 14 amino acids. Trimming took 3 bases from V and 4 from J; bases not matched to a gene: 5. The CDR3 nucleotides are TGTGCCACCAGCAGGGACAGGTGGGGAGAGACCCAGTACTTC. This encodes CATSRDRWGETQYF.

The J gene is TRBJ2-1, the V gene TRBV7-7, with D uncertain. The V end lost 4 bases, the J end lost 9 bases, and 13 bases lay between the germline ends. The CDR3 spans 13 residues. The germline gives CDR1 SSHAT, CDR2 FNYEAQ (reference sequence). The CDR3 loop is CASSSSLLGEQFF. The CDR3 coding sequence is TGTGCCAGCAGCTCTAGTCTTCTCGGTGAGCAGTTCTTC.

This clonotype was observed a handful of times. CDR3 loop: CASSFGQGRYEQYV. As DNA, the CDR3 is TGTGCCAGCAGCTTCGGGCAGGGGAGATACGAGCAGTACGTC. The chain uses TRBV5-4 and TRBJ2-7, with D possibly being TRBD1 (6 bases). From germline, CDR1 is SGHNT and CDR2 YYREEE (reference sequence). V dropped 2 bases and J dropped 4 bases, with 13 bases sitting between them. The CDR3 runs 14 residues.

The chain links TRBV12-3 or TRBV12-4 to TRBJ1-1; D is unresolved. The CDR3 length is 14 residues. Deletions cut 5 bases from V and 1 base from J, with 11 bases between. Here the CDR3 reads CASSPGPTNTEAFF. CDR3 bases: TGTGCCAGCAGTCCTGGACCCACGAACACTGAAGCTTTCTTT.

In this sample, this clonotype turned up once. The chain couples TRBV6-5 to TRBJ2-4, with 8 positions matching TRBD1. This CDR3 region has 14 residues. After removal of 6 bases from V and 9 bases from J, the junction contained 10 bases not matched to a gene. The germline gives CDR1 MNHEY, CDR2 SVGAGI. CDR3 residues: CASRPQGGLAIQYF. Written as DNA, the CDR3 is TGTGCCAGCAGGCCACAGGGGGGCCTCGCCATTCAGTACTTC.

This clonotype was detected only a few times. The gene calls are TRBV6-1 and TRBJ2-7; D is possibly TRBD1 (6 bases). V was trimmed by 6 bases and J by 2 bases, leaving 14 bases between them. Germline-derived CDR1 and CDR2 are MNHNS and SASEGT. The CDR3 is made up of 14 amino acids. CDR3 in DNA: TGTGCCAGCAGGCTCGGGACACCGGCCTACGAGCAGTACGTC. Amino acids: CASRLGTPAYEQYV.

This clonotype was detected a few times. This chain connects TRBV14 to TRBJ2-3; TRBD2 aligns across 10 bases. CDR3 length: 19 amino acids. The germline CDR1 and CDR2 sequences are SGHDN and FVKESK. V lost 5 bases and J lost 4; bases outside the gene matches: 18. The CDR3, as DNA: TGTGCCAGCAGCTTTGGACTAGCGGATGGGGGCCGAATGGCAGATACGCAGTATTTT. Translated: CASSFGLADGGRMADTQYF.

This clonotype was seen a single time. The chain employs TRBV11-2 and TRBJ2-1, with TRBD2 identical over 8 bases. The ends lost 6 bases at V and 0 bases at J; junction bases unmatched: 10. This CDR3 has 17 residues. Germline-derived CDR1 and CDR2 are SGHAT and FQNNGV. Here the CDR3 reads CASSFGGGSSSYNEQFF. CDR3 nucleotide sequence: TGTGCCAGCAGTTTCGGGGGGGGGTCGAGCTCCTACAATGAGCAGTTCTTC. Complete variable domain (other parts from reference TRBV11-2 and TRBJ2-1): EAGVAQSPRYKIIEKRQSVAFWCNPISGHATLYWYQQILGQGPKLLIQFQNNGVVDDSQLPKDRFSAERLKGVDSTLKIQPAKLEDSAVYLCASSFGGGSSSYNEQFFGPGTRLTVL.

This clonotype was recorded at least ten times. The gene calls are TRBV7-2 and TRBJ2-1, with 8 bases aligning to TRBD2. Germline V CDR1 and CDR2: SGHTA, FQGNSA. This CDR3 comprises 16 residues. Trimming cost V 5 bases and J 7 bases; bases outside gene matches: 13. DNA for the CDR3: TGTGCCAGCAGCCAGACAAGCGGGAGACTGTTTAATGAGCAGTTCTTC. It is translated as CASSQTSGRLFNEQFF.

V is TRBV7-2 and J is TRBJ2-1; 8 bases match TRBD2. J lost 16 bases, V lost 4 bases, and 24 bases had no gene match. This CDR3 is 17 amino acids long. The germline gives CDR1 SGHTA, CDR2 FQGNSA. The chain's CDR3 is CASSSPGGGLVAGAQFF. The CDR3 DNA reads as TGTGCCAGCAGCTCGCCGGGGGGGGGATTGGTTGCGGGAGCCCAATTCTTC.

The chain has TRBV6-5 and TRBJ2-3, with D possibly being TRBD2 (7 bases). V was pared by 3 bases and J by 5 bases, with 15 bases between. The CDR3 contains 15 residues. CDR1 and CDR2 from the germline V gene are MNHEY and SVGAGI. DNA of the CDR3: TGTGCCAGCAGTTATAGGGGGGGCGTGAGAGATACGCAGTATTTT. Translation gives CASSYRGGVRDTQYF.

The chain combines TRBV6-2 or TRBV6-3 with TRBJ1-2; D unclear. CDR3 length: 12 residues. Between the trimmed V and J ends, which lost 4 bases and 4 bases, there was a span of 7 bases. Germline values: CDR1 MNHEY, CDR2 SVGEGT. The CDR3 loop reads CASSLIAYGYTF. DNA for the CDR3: TGTGCCAGCAGTTTAATAGCCTATGGCTACACCTTC.

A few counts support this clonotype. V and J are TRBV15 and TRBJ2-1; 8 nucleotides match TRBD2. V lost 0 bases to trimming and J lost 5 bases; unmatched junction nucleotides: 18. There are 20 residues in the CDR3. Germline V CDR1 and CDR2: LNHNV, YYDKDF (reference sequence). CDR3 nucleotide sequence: TGTGCCACCAGCAGAGATCCGACTAGCGAGGGCCGGGGGTACAACAATGAGCAGTTCTTC. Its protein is CATSRDPTSEGRGYNNEQFF.

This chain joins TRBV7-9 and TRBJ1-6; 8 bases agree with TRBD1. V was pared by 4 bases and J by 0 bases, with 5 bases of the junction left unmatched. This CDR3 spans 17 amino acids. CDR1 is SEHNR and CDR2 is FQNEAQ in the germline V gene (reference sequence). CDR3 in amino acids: CASSYWTGSSYNSPLHF. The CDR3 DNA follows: TGTGCCAGCAGCTACTGGACAGGGAGCTCCTATAATTCACCCCTCCACTTT. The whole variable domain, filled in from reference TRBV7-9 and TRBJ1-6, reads DTGVSQNPRHKITKRGQNVTFRCDPISEHNRLYWYRQTLGQGPEFLTYFQNEAQLEKSRLLSDRFSAERPKGSFSTLEIQRTEQGDSAMYLCASSYWTGSSYNSPLHFGNGTRLTVT.

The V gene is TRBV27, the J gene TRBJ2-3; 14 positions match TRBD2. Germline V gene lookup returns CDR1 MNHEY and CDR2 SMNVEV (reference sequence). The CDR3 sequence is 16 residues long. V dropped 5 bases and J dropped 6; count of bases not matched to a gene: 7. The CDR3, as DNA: TGTGCCAGCAGTCTGACTAGCGGGAGGGTTGTGGATACGCAGTATTTT. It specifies CASSLTSGRVVDTQYF.

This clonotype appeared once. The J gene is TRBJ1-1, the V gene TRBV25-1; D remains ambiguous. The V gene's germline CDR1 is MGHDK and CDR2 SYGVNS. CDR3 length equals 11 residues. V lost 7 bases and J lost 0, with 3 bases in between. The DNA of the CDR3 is TGTGCCAGCATGGTGAACACTGAAGCTTTCTTT. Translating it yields CASMVNTEAFF. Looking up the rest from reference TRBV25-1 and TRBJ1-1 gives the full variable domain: EADIYQTPRYLVIGTGKKITLECSQTMGHDKMYWYQQDPGMELHLIHYSYGVNSTEKGDLSSESTVSRIRTEHFPLTLESARPSHTSQYLCASMVNTEAFFGQGTRLTVV.

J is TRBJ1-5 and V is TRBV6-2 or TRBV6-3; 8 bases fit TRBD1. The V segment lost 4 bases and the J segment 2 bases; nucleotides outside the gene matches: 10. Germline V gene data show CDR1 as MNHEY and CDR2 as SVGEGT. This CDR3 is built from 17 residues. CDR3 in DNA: TGTGCCAGCAGTTCACAATGGACAGGGAGGGGCAATCAGCCCCAGCATTTT. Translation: CASSSQWTGRGNQPQHF.

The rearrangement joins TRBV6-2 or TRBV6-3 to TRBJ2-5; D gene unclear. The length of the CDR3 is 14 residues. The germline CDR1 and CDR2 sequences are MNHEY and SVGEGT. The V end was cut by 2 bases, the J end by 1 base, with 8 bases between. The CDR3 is CASSYNSLQETQYF. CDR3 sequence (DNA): TGTGCCAGCAGTTACAACAGCCTCCAAGAGACCCAGTACTTC.